This record covers a single T cell receptor (beta chain). Its cognate antigen has yet to be identified. Per-base qualities were not stored, and no clone one base away is much larger. These data belong to a study of cytomegalovirus exposure and HLA in healthy donors (dated by TCRdb to 2017 to 2019). The study in broad terms: An earlier analysis of several hundred of the donors reported 250 to 300 Gb of sequence data and 100 million to 130 million unique TCR beta sequences from about 200 million T cells. An earlier analysis of 500 to 750 of the donors applied high-throughput TCR beta sequencing to assess whether each TCR beta V gene segment acted as functional or pseudogenic. Rather than using new phenotypic data, the later analysis identified candidate immune exposures from TCR beta sequences and from how often those sequences occurred across donors. The number of typed donors differed by locus: 629-630 for A, B, C, DRB1 and DQB1; 500 to 550 for DQA1; around 580 for DPA1; and some 450 for DPB1. The study combined high-throughput TCR immunosequencing, statistical association of individual TCRs with disease status, and machine learning to predict cytomegalovirus infection status. A later analysis re-examined previously published TCR beta repertoires from hundreds of donors and added high-resolution HLA genotyping to investigate patterns of TCR occurrence. The T cell repertoires of roughly 660 subjects were profiled by immunosequencing and related to cytomegalovirus serostatus. A separate validation cohort of 100 to 150 different subjects was used in addition to the approximately 640-subject first cohort. A later genetic analysis used genome-wide SNP genotypes for 398 of the 666 donors, treating that subset as a discovery cohort. All discovery cohort repertoires had been generated using a single sequencing platform. An early release that covered 500 to 800 HLA-typed donors contained about 300 gigabases of sequencing data and about 93 million unique TCR sequences. Both class I and class II loci were covered by HLA typing, at four-digit resolution. Among the 398 genotyped donors, around 81% belonged to the genetic ancestry cluster associated with self-reported Caucasian donors. A handful of DR-DQ haplotypes were handled as single units for association and clustering because linkage in the cohort was strong. The study aimed to test whether signatures of past pathogen exposure could be identified by cataloging public T cell receptors. Among some 410 genotyped donors of the cohort, an average of around 250,000 unique TCR beta nucleotide sequences was sequenced per donor, of which roughly 17% were non-productive. Alongside the repertoire data, information on donor age, sex, ethnicity and CMV serostatus was compiled. Summary of the overall study and its limitations: In a later analysis, most CMV-associated TCR beta chains were found to appear HLA-restricted, with HLA associations seemingly driven largely by CMV exposure. Most TCR sequences were seen in very few donors, while some public TCRs were found in many individuals. In a later analysis, HLA-associated TCR beta chains were found to be more clonally expanded and to have lower generation probabilities than equally common non-associated chains. It was suggested by the authors that the approach could potentially be generalized to other disease states and immunological phenotypes. A later analysis associated 16,951 TCR beta sequences with specific HLA alleles at a false discovery rate of 0.05. CMV serostatus was the only immune exposure information available for the cohort. Because counts were too low, roughly 17 rarely observed V segments, including chromosome 9 orphons, were left out of the earlier analysis of over 550 of the donors. Cytomegalovirus status was reported to be diagnosed by the classifier with high specificity and sensitivity in both the original and validation cohorts. When HLA alleles, especially DR and DQ, strongly co-occurred, TCR associations were difficult to assign to individual alleles. Because HLA typing was unavailable for some donors at each locus, only the typed subset was used in association tests. Presence/absence analyses assumed roughly uniform sequencing depth across donors, an assumption that may not hold. A further reported finding was that TCR beta sequences accurately predicted the HLA-A and HLA-B alleles for most subjects in the first cohort. Correlated functional status among segregating V segments might reflect linkage disequilibrium, but an unknown experimental factor could not be ruled out. The study gave a list of about 170 TCR beta chains associated with cytomegalovirus. A later genetic analysis reported fewer N-insertions in productive TCRs among donors in an Asian-associated ancestry cluster than the approximately 670-donor mean. In vitro tests confirmed that three of the cytomegalovirus-associated TCR beta chains recognize cytomegalovirus antigens. In a later genetic analysis, a missense DCLRE1C variant was associated with V-gene and J-gene trimming of TCR beta chains, and the association was replicated in an independent cohort. A later analysis found that TCR association rates varied across HLA loci, with DRB1 alleles showing the most associated TCRs and HLA-C alleles the fewest. The cohort was sequenced for TCR beta chains only, and without alpha or paired-chain data the features that could be detected were limited. In an earlier analysis of approximately 600 of the donors, most TCR beta V segments were observed in productive rearrangements about 90% or about 30% of the time, broadly matching IMGT annotations. A group of highly shared sequence variants was considered likely to be a technical artifact of the sequencing pipeline. Several of the top co-occurrence clusters appeared to be linked to parvovirus B19, influenza, CMV and Epstein-Barr virus, according to a later analysis.

The cohort consisted of approximately 690 healthy bone marrow donors. Cohort members were all nominally healthy when sampled, although unrecorded immune exposures were likely present. The donor tested CMV seropositive and was one of the 289 seropositive cohort members. A peripheral blood sample was collected from each donor, and TCR beta sequencing was performed on peripheral blood mononuclear cells. Genomic DNA was extracted from the blood cell samples with the Qiagen DNeasy Blood Extraction Kit. Library preparation was by the immunoSEQ multiplex PCR assay. The multiplex PCR relied on a mix of 60 forward primers for TCR Vbeta segments and 13 reverse primers for TCR Jbeta segments. A multiplex PCR assay on genomic DNA amplified the CDR3 region of rearranged TCR beta genes. On the Illumina HiSeq System, the amplified TCR beta libraries were sequenced as 87-base-pair reads. In the paper's pipeline: In a later analysis, some 80 million unique TCR beta chains were counted across the 690 or so repertoires, and around 11 million of these chains were shared by at least two donors. Raw reads were error-corrected and collapsed into unique sequences with a nearest-neighbor algorithm that merged closely related sequences to remove PCR and sequencing errors. To assign V, D and J gene segments, CDR3 sequences were aligned to IMGT reference sequences. For a sequence to be retained, a match of at least six nucleotides was required to both a V gene segment and a J gene segment. Rearrangements were called productive when the CDR3 lacked stop codons and stayed in frame with V and J; all others were non-productive. CDR3 was defined by IMGT convention, running from the second conserved V-encoded cysteine to the conserved J-encoded phenylalanine. Sequences without an unambiguous match to a single V gene segment were excluded from the earlier analysis of a few hundred of the donors. In an earlier analysis of a few hundred of the donors, a V segment was called functional when productive rearrangements were above 56.7%, and segregating when the standard deviation between donors exceeded 5%. To diagnose cytomegalovirus status from the catalog of TCR beta chain sequences, a statistical classification framework was built. In a later analysis, TCR nucleotide sequences were compared against IMGT/GENE-DB human TR gene sequences so that V and J genes could be assigned. Using the TCRdist pipeline, a later analysis assigned CDR3 sequences along with most-parsimonious VDJ recombination scenarios. In a later analysis, every TCR beta chain was defined by the combination of its CDR3 amino acid sequence and its V-gene family, and reads without a unique V-gene family were dropped. A later analysis removed 550 to 700 highly shared, low-generation-probability nucleotide sequences to deal with suspected cross-contamination and a sequencing artifact. A later analysis calculated a clonal expansion index for each public chain from normalized within-repertoire ranks of inferred template counts. In a later analysis, generation probabilities were computed using a VDJ recombination model fitted to out-of-frame rearrangements, and the results were checked against IGoR. In a later analysis, TCR-TCR, TCR-HLA and TCR-CMV co-occurrence was scored with hypergeometric tests, and a repertoire-size bias correction was applied to TCR pairs. False discovery rates were estimated in a later analysis by permuting HLA or CMV assignments 20 times. In a later analysis, co-occurring TCRs were grouped using DBSCAN, and TCRdist sequence similarity was added for clustering within HLA-allele-positive subsets. For co-occurrence clustering, repertoires with fewer than 30,000 or more than 120,000 public chains were excluded, along with five or six repertoires with anomalous nucleotide sharing. The clones in this table, taken by TCRdb from immuneACCESS, are in-frame only. Not every clone is retained; where verified, under half of the shortfall comes from an unresolved V gene, and the cause of the rest is unknown. That table gives V, J and clone size, and the DNA gave D and trimming. The sample table lists about 190,000 clones, roughly 81% of them with a count of one. In total, the top ten clones hold approximately 2% of the sample.

The source is a woman aged 25 to 39 in good health and CMV-seropositive. Material: PBMCs.

The CDR3 region reads CATRGRASDTQYF. The DNA reads as follows: TGTGCCACCCGCGGCAGGGCCTCAGATACGCAGTATTTT. The chain is encoded by TRBV10-3 joined to TRBJ2-3; a tentative D match to TRBD1 spans 5 bases. The CDR3 starts with the cysteine, ends with the phenylalanine, and has 13 residues. The retained sequence is limited to the CDR3, 39 bases, with the frame set at the first base. The trim is 10 bases for V and 4 bases for J, with a gap of 15 bases between the germline ends. From the germline V gene, CDR1 is ENHRY and CDR2 is SYGVKD.